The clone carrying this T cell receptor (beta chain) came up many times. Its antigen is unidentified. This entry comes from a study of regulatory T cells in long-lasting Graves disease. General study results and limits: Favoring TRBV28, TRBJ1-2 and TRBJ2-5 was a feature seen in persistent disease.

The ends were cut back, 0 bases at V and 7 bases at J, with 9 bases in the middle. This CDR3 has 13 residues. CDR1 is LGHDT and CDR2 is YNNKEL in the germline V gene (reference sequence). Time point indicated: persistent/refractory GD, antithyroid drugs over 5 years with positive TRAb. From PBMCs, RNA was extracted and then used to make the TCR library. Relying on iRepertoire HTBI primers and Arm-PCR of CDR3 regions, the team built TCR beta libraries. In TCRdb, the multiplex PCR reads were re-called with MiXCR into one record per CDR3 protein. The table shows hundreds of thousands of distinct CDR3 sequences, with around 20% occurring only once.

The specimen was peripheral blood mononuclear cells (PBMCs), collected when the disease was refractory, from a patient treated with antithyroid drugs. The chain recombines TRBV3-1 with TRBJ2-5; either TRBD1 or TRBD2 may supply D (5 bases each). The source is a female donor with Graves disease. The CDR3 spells CASSQETGGTQYF. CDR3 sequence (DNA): TGTGCCAGCAGCCAAGAGACTGGGGGGACCCAGTACTTC.